These 30 T cell receptor beta chains came from one sample sequenced in a study of T cell responses to AZD1222 COVID-19 vaccine. Using immunoSEQ multiplex PCR, the repertoire was profiled, and TCRdb retains in-frame clones only, with some absent. The sample consists of about 180,000 clones, around 90% of them appearing once. The sequencing used peripheral blood, collected 28 days after the second AZD1222 dose. These receptors came from an adult who received the AZD1222 COVID-19 vaccine.

This chain uses TRBV27 with TRBJ1-4; D is ambiguous. Trimming pared 6 bases from V and 0 bases from J, leaving 11 bases between. This CDR3 has 15 amino acids. Germline CDR1 and CDR2: MNHEY and SMNVEV (reference sequence). For the CDR3, the DNA is TGTGCCAGCAGGCTACGTATCGCAACTAATGAAAAACTGTTTTTT. Protein product: CASRLRIATNEKLFF.

The rearrangement links TRBV5-1 to TRBJ1-6; D is possibly TRBD1 (5 bases). The V end was cut by 0 bases, the J end by 3 bases, with 10 bases between. Germline V gene data show CDR1 as SGHRS and CDR2 as YFSETQ. The CDR3 runs to 16 residues. This chain's CDR3 is CASSLEGIDYNSPLHF. The CDR3 nucleotides are TGCGCCAGCAGCTTGGAGGGGATTGACTATAATTCACCCCTCCACTTT.

The chain couples TRBV29-1 to TRBJ1-2; D unresolved. Germline CDR1 SQVTM, CDR2 ANQGSEA. The CDR3 is made up of 13 amino acids. The V and J ends lost 7 bases and 4 bases respectively, with 16 bases between them. In DNA form, the CDR3 reads TGCAGCGCAGCATCCAGACTGGTCTATGGCTACACCTTC. As protein: CSAASRLVYGYTF.

The chain combines TRBV3-1 (or the pseudogene TRBV3-2) with TRBJ2-4; 10 bases match TRBD2. With V trimmed by 2 bases and J by 8 bases, 6 bases remained unmatched. The CDR3 covers 15 residues. CDR1 is LGHDT, CDR2 YNNKEL, per germline (reference sequence). CDR3 region: CASSQRSSGRDIQYF. The CDR3 DNA follows: TGTGCCAGCAGCCAAAGGTCTAGCGGGAGAGACATTCAGTACTTC.

The chain recombines TRBV28 with TRBJ1-2; no reliable D call. The CDR3 runs 16 residues. The V gene lost 5 bases and the J gene lost 3 bases, with 19 bases spanning the gap. Germline CDR1 and CDR2: MDHEN and SYDVKM. This CDR3 reads CASSPRGWGGDYGYTF. In DNA, the CDR3 is TGTGCCAGCAGTCCGAGAGGCTGGGGTGGTGACTATGGCTACACCTTC.

The chain recombines TRBV6-5 with TRBJ2-1, with D perhaps matching TRBD1 (6 bases). CDR1 and CDR2 (germline): MNHEY, SVGAGI. V lost 6 bases, J lost 8 bases, and 14 bases lay in between. The CDR3 contains 13 residues. CDR3 protein: CASRSYRVHEQFF. In DNA form, the CDR3 reads TGTGCCAGCAGGAGTTACAGGGTCCATGAGCAGTTCTTC.

This chain connects TRBV7-6 to TRBJ1-6; D gene unclear. V gave up 2 bases and J gave up 3 bases, with 14 bases separating them. The germline CDR1 and CDR2 sequences are SGHVS and FNYEAQ. The CDR3 has 17 residues. The DNA for the CDR3 is TGTGCCAGCAGCTTATCGGGCGGAGGAGGCTATAATTCACCCCTCCACTTT. Protein sequence: CASSLSGGGGYNSPLHF.

In this sample, this clone turned up many times. The chain joins TRBV4-3 to TRBJ2-3; 10 nucleotides line up with TRBD2. The trim removed 1 base at V and 4 bases at J, leaving 8 bases unmatched. Germline CDR1 is LGHNA and CDR2 is YSLEER. CDR3 length: 17 residues. DNA for the CDR3: TGCGCCAGCAGCCAAGCTGGAGCGGGGGGGCTGGCAGATACGCAGTATTTT. It specifies CASSQAGAGGLADTQYF.

The rearrangement uses TRBV28 and TRBJ2-3, with 8 bases that match TRBD2. V shed 7 bases and J 4 bases; nucleotides not matched to a gene: 10. The CDR3 sequence is 15 residues long. CDR1 is MDHEN, CDR2 SYDVKM, per germline. For the CDR3, the DNA is TGTGCCAGCAAAATAAGCGGGAGACACTCAGATACGCAGTATTTT. It translates to CASKISGRHSDTQYF.

The DNA for the CDR3 is TGTGCCACCAGCACTGGGACAGGGTCCTACGAGCAGTACTTC. Translating gives CATSTGTGSYEQYF. The chain couples TRBV10-3 to TRBJ2-7; the match to TRBD1 covers 9 bases. The junction had 8 bases not matched to a gene; V was cut back by 10 bases and J by 1 base. Germline V gene sequence: CDR1 ENHRY, CDR2 SYGVKD. This CDR3 comprises 14 residues.

This chain joins TRBV11-2 and TRBJ1-5; maybe TRBD1 (6 bases). This CDR3 spans 16 amino acids. Trimming removed 5 bases from V and 1 base from J, with 15 bases in between. Germline assignment: CDR1 SGHAT and CDR2 FQNNGV. The DNA of the CDR3 is TGTGCCAGCAGCAAGGGGGGCGGGGCAAGCAATCAGCCCCAGCATTTT. Translation: CASSKGGGASNQPQHF.

This clone was picked up one time. The chain joins TRBV30 to TRBJ2-1; 10 bases line up with TRBD2. This CDR3 has 18 amino acids. The junction had 12 bases not matched to a gene; V was cut back by 0 bases and J by 4 bases. From germline, CDR1 is GTSNPN and CDR2 SVGIG (reference sequence). CDR3 bases: TGTGCCTGGAGTGTATTGGTTAGCGGGGGGCGGCAATACAATGAGCAGTTCTTC. Amino acids: CAWSVLVSGGRQYNEQFF.

The chain recombines TRBV4-1 with TRBJ1-5; D might be TRBD1 (5 bases). The CDR3 length is 16 residues. In germline, CDR1 is MGHRA, CDR2 YSYEKL. V shed 3 bases and J shed 3 bases, with 15 bases lying between them. The CDR3 is CASSHQGPTINQPQHF. The CDR3 DNA is TGCGCCAGCAGCCATCAGGGCCCCACGATCAATCAGCCCCAGCATTTT.

J is TRBJ1-4 and V is TRBV14; a weak D match, TRBD1 (5 bases). Germline V gene lookup returns CDR1 SGHDN and CDR2 FVKESK. The CDR3 has 13 amino acids. Deletions cut 4 bases from V and 7 bases from J, with 10 bases between. The CDR3 DNA reads TGTGCCAGCAGCCGGGGGGTCGGTGAAAAACTGTTTTTT. Protein: CASSRGVGEKLFF. Full variable domain (rest looked up from reference TRBV14 and TRBJ1-4): EAGVTQFPSHSVIEKGQTVTLRCDPISGHDNLYWYRRVMGKEIKFLLHFVKESKQDESGMPNNRFLAERTGGTYSTLKVQPAELEDSGVYFCASSRGVGEKLFFGSGTQLSVL.

This clone was seen a single time. V usage is TRBV3-1 (or the pseudogene TRBV3-2) and J usage is TRBJ2-1; the D gene is possibly TRBD2 (6 bases). The CDR3 runs 16 residues. V was pared by 0 bases and J by 6 bases, with 15 bases between. Germline V gives CDR1 LGHDT, CDR2 YNNKEL (reference sequence). This CDR3 is CASSQDLGGVGNEQFF. DNA of the CDR3: TGTGCCAGCAGCCAAGATTTGGGGGGAGTGGGCAATGAGCAGTTCTTC.

The chain is built from TRBV18 and TRBJ1-2; 9 bases agree with TRBD1. From germline, CDR1 is KGHSH and CDR2 LQKENI. CDR3 length: 15 residues. With V trimmed by 4 bases and J by 8 bases, 11 bases remained unmatched. This chain's CDR3 is CASSQSGQGFGGYTF. CDR3 coding DNA: TGTGCCAGCTCACAATCGGGACAGGGTTTCGGAGGCTACACCTTC.

J is TRBJ2-7 and V is TRBV27, with D possibly being TRBD1 (6 bases). The CDR3 spans 16 residues. V lost 5 bases, J lost 0 bases, and 17 bases lay in between. Germline V gene lookup returns CDR1 MNHEY and CDR2 SMNVEV (reference sequence). In DNA form, the CDR3 reads TGTGCCAGCAGTCCTTCACGGCAGGGGATCTCCTACGAGCAGTACTTC. Residues: CASSPSRQGISYEQYF.

The CDR3 DNA reads TGTGCCAGCAGCCAAGGACAGGGCGGCTACACCTTC. Translation gives CASSQGQGGYTF. The chain is built from TRBV3-1 (or the pseudogene TRBV3-2) and TRBJ1-2; 7 positions match TRBD1. Germline values: CDR1 LGHDT, CDR2 YNNKEL (reference sequence). After removal of 1 base from V and 8 bases from J, the junction contained 1 base not matched to a gene. The CDR3 runs 12 residues.

J is TRBJ2-3 and V is TRBV3-1 (or the pseudogene TRBV3-2); 7 bases map to TRBD2. This CDR3 comprises 16 residues. Trimming removed 1 base from V and 4 bases from J; junction bases left unmatched: 8. Germline assignment: CDR1 LGHDT and CDR2 YNNKEL (reference sequence). This CDR3 is CASSQGGGRLADTQYF. The CDR3 region has the DNA TGTGCCAGCAGCCAAGGCGGCGGGAGATTGGCAGATACGCAGTATTTT.

The chain uses TRBV29-1 and TRBJ1-1; 8 nucleotides align to TRBD1. The CDR3 loop spans 12 amino acids. Trimming took 6 bases from V and 8 from J; bases not matched to a gene: 8. CDR1 is SQVTM, CDR2 ANQGSEA, per germline. The CDR3 sequence: CSVGFPGGEAFF. In DNA form, the CDR3 reads TGCAGCGTCGGATTCCCAGGGGGCGAAGCTTTCTTT.

The J gene is TRBJ1-6, the V gene TRBV2; possibly TRBD1 for D (5 bases). V was trimmed by 7 bases and J by 0 bases, leaving 16 bases between them. CDR3 size: 17 residues. CDR1 SNHLY and CDR2 FYNNEI come from the germline V gene. The CDR3 here is CASIIQETSSYNSPLHF. Here the CDR3 DNA reads TGTGCCAGCATTATACAGGAAACATCCTCCTATAATTCACCCCTCCACTTT. The variable domain in full, completed from reference TRBV2 and TRBJ1-6, reads EPEVTQTPSHQVTQMGQEVILRCVPISNHLYFYWYRQILGQKVEFLVSFYNNEISEKSEIFDDQFSVERPDGSNFTLKIRSTKLEDSAMYFCASIIQETSSYNSPLHFGNGTRLTVT.

The chain recombines TRBV3-1 (or the pseudogene TRBV3-2) with TRBJ1-1; the match to TRBD1 covers 9 bases. V lost 5 bases, J lost 5 bases, and 9 bases stayed unmatched. CDR3 length equals 15 residues. CDR1 and CDR2 (germline): LGHDT, YNNKEL (reference sequence). Here the CDR3 DNA reads TGTGCCAGCAGCTTCCCGGGACAGGGAGGGACTGAAGCTTTCTTT. Its protein is CASSFPGQGGTEAFF.

CDR3 in DNA: TGTGCCAGCAGCCGCCGGACCCCCCCAGAGGAGCAGTTCTTC. This gives the protein CASSRRTPPEEQFF. The rearrangement joins TRBV3-1 (or the pseudogene TRBV3-2) to TRBJ2-1, with D unresolved. V was trimmed by 4 bases and J by 10 bases, leaving 17 bases between them. Germline V gene sequence: CDR1 LGHDT, CDR2 YNNKEL (reference sequence). The CDR3 is 14 amino acids.

This clone has a handful of counts. The chain recombines TRBV4-2 with TRBJ1-4; 9 nucleotides match TRBD1. CDR1 and CDR2 from the germline V gene are LGHNA and YNFKEQ. V trimming: 1 base; J trimming: 4 bases; junction bases outside the gene matches: 1. This CDR3 region has 15 residues. The chain's CDR3 is CASSQGQGVNEKLFF. Written as DNA, the CDR3 is TGTGCCAGCAGCCAAGGACAGGGGGTTAATGAAAAACTGTTTTTT.

The chain employs TRBV18 and TRBJ1-3, with D possibly TRBD1 on 6 matching bases. CDR3 size: 15 residues. From germline, CDR1 is KGHSH and CDR2 LQKENI. V was shortened by 5 bases and J by 4 bases, with 15 bases between the two germline ends. CDR3 loop: CASSTTGTSGNTIYF. The CDR3 coding sequence is TGTGCCAGCTCAACCACCGGGACATCGGGAAACACCATATATTTT.

This clone appeared once. The chain recombines TRBV18 with TRBJ1-2; unclear D gene. The V gene's germline CDR1 is KGHSH and CDR2 LQKENI. V lost 2 bases to trimming and J lost 6 bases, with 13 bases between them. The CDR3 extends over 14 amino acids. The DNA of the CDR3 is TGTGCCAGCTCACCAGGGGTCAGATCGGATGGCTACACCTTC. Its translation: CASSPGVRSDGYTF.

This rearrangement joins TRBV10-1 to TRBJ2-7; no clear D. The CDR3 extends over 11 amino acids. V was trimmed by 9 bases and J by 6 bases, leaving 12 bases between them. Germline loops: CDR1 WNHNN, CDR2 SYGVQD (reference sequence). Written as DNA, the CDR3 is TGCGCCAGTACGGATTCGGGCGAGCAGTACTTC. It translates to CASTDSGEQYF.

This chain joins TRBV6-5 and TRBJ2-2; 9 nucleotides align to TRBD1. The V gene end was trimmed by 6 bases and the J gene end by 5 bases; junction bases not matched to a gene: 4. CDR3 length equals 14 residues. Germline V gene sequence: CDR1 MNHEY, CDR2 SVGAGI. The CDR3 here is CASRTGGQTGELFF. DNA of the CDR3: TGTGCCAGCAGGACAGGGGGTCAAACCGGGGAGCTGTTTTTT.

The rearrangement joins TRBV28 to TRBJ2-7, with D perhaps TRBD1 (6 bases). Germline lookup yields CDR1 MDHEN and CDR2 SYDVKM. CDR3 length equals 13 residues. V lost 4 bases, J lost 1 base, and 8 bases lay in between. The chain's CDR3 is CASSWTASYEQYF. The CDR3 DNA sequence: TGTGCCAGCAGTTGGACAGCGTCCTACGAGCAGTACTTC.

V is TRBV23-1 and J is TRBJ2-5; 11 positions match TRBD1. TRBV23-1 falls under the ORF class, with uncertain function. V lost 4 bases to trimming and J lost 2 bases; unmatched junction nucleotides: 6. The CDR3 sequence is 16 residues long. This CDR3 reads CASSPQGTGGQETQYF. CDR3 coding DNA: TGCGCCAGCAGTCCGCAAGGGACAGGGGGGCAAGAGACCCAGTACTTC.